A single sample gave rise to the 26 T cell receptor beta chains below, sequenced in a study of T-cell memory formation after mild COVID-19. TCRdb re-analysed the 5' RACE reads in MiXCR, keeping a single row per CDR3 protein. The sample yields approximately 260,000 distinct CDR3 sequences, around 17% seen once. The sequenced sample was PBMCs or a T cell subset sorted from them (not recorded which). Receptors were obtained from a man younger than 35 who had mild COVID-19 (a few samples of this study predate the infection). Cell type and time point are not known.

V usage is TRBV7-6 and J usage is TRBJ2-5; D unclear. Germline V gives CDR1 SGHVS, CDR2 FNYEAQ. This CDR3 has 13 residues. V was cut by 0 bases and J by 7 bases, with 9 bases left in between. CDR3 protein: CASSLAPVGTQYF. In DNA form, the CDR3 reads TGTGCCAGCAGCTTAGCCCCCGTTGGGACCCAGTACTTC.

This clonotype was found once. The chain is built from TRBV11-1 and TRBJ2-7, with TRBD1 identical over 7 bases. J was trimmed by 2 bases and V by 3 bases; bases with no gene match: 7. The germline V gene encodes CDR1 SGHAT and CDR2 FQDESV (reference sequence). The CDR3 sequence is 15 residues long. The CDR3 coding sequence is TGTGCCAGCAGCTTTGCTAAGGGGGCGGCCTACGAGCAGTACTTC. Encoded protein: CASSFAKGAAYEQYF. The full variable domain, with the rest looked up from reference TRBV11-1 and TRBJ2-7, is EAEVAQSPRYKITEKSQAVAFWCDPISGHATLYWYRQILGQGPELLVQFQDESVVDDSQLPKDRFSAERLKGVDSTLKIQPAELGDSAMYLCASSFAKGAAYEQYFGPGTRLTVT.

The V call is TRBV15, the J call TRBJ2-1, with D hard to call. The V gene's germline CDR1 is LNHNV and CDR2 YYDKDF (reference sequence). Between the trimmed V and J ends, which lost 2 bases and 6 bases, there was a span of 8 bases. This CDR3 has 13 residues. The CDR3 is CATSRPPFNEQFF. The CDR3 DNA reads as TGTGCCACCAGCAGACCCCCGTTCAATGAGCAGTTCTTC.

This clonotype came up a few times. The V call is TRBV7-9, the J call TRBJ2-1; 9 bases match TRBD1. The junction had 2 bases not matched to a gene; V was cut back by 5 bases and J by 3 bases. CDR1 and CDR2 (germline): SEHNR, FQNEAQ (reference sequence). The CDR3 runs 14 residues. The CDR3 DNA is TGTGCCAGCAGCGGGGACAGGGACTACAATGAGCAGTTCTTC. Translating it yields CASSGDRDYNEQFF. The variable domain in full, with the rest retrieved from reference TRBV7-9 and TRBJ2-1, is DTGVSQNPRHKITKRGQNVTFRCDPISEHNRLYWYRQTLGQGPEFLTYFQNEAQLEKSRLLSDRFSAERPKGSFSTLEIQRTEQGDSAMYLCASSGDRDYNEQFFGPGTRLTVL.

The chain carries TRBV12-3 or TRBV12-4 and TRBJ1-2; D might be TRBD1 (6 bases). Trimming cost V 4 bases and J 5 bases, with 17 bases left between them. The CDR3 covers 15 residues. CDR3 bases: TGTGCCAGCAGTTATAATCCGGGGGCACTATATGGCTACACCTTC. Translated: CASSYNPGALYGYTF.

V and J are TRBV30 and TRBJ1-2; no clear D gene. CDR1 and CDR2 (germline): GTSNPN, SVGIG (reference sequence). The CDR3 loop spans 12 amino acids. V was shortened by 3 bases and J by 3 bases, with 8 bases between the two germline ends. The CDR3 spells CAWSPGYYGYTF. The CDR3 DNA is TGTGCCTGGAGCCCCGGTTACTATGGCTACACCTTC. Combining the CDR3 with reference TRBV30 and TRBJ1-2 gives the whole variable domain SQTIHQWPATLVQPVGSPLSLECTVEGTSNPNLYWYRQAAGRGLQLLFYSVGIGQISSEVPQNLSASRPQDRQFILSSKKLLLSDSGFYLCAWSPGYYGYTFGSGTRLTVV.

The table lists this clonotype with a few counts. The chain links TRBV20-1 to TRBJ2-5; D gene ambiguous. CDR3 length equals 15 residues. V lost 3 bases and J lost 5, with 19 bases in between. Germline V gives CDR1 DFQATT, CDR2 SNEGSKA (reference sequence). CDR3 amino acids: CSASQASSLRETQYF. The CDR3 DNA reads TGCAGTGCTAGCCAAGCTAGTAGTCTCCGGGAGACCCAGTACTTC.

V gene TRBV4-2 combines with J gene TRBJ1-4; D gene ambiguous. Trimming took 0 bases from V and 7 from J, leaving 6 bases between them. The germline CDR1 and CDR2 sequences are LGHNA and YNFKEQ. CDR3 length equals 13 residues. The CDR3 region is CASSQDLAEKLFF. The CDR3 DNA reads as TGTGCCAGCAGCCAAGATCTAGCTGAAAAACTGTTTTTT.

The rearrangement uses TRBV14 and TRBJ2-5; tentative D call: TRBD2 (6 bases). The length of the CDR3 is 16 residues. Trimming removed 2 bases from V and 5 bases from J, with 18 bases in between. In germline, CDR1 is SGHDN, CDR2 FVKESK. The CDR3 loop reads CASSQRRGRTGETQYF. The CDR3 region has the DNA TGTGCCAGCAGCCAAAGGAGGGGCAGAACGGGGGAGACCCAGTACTTC. The variable domain in full, completed from reference TRBV14 and TRBJ2-5, reads EAGVTQFPSHSVIEKGQTVTLRCDPISGHDNLYWYRRVMGKEIKFLLHFVKESKQDESGMPNNRFLAERTGGTYSTLKVQPAELEDSGVYFCASSQRRGRTGETQYFGPGTRLLVL.

This clonotype was picked up many times. The rearrangement uses TRBV12-3 or TRBV12-4 and TRBJ2-3; perhaps TRBD2 as D (5 bases). This CDR3 spans 15 amino acids. V was cut by 2 bases and J by 3 bases, with 12 bases left in between. The CDR3 nucleotides read TGTGCCAGCAGTTTACCGGGGATAGGTACAGATACGCAGTATTTT. It is translated as CASSLPGIGTDTQYF.

This clonotype was seen more than once but under ten times. J is TRBJ1-5 and V is TRBV5-5, with a possible D match to TRBD1 (5 bases). The V and J ends lost 3 bases and 2 bases respectively, with 12 bases between them. The V gene's germline CDR1 is SGHKS and CDR2 YYEKEE (reference sequence). The CDR3 is 15 residues long. The CDR3 DNA reads TGTGCCAGCAGCTCCAGGGCTGGAGGCAATCAGCCCCAGCATTTT. Its protein is CASSSRAGGNQPQHF.

The rearrangement joins TRBV14 to TRBJ1-5; no clear D. The V end was cut by 3 bases, the J end by 2 bases, with 8 bases between. CDR3 size: 14 residues. In germline, CDR1 is SGHDN, CDR2 FVKESK. The CDR3 region is CASSHGGGNQPQHF. The CDR3, as DNA: TGTGCCAGCAGCCATGGTGGAGGCAATCAGCCCCAGCATTTT.

This clonotype came up many times. The chain carries TRBV12-3 or TRBV12-4 and TRBJ2-5; 8 nucleotides agree with TRBD2. Trimming at V came to 6 bases and at J to 1 base, leaving 4 bases not matched to a gene. The CDR3 extends over 14 amino acids. CDR3 in amino acids: CASSLTSGQETQYF. The CDR3 DNA is TGTGCCAGCAGCTTAACTAGCGGCCAAGAGACCCAGTACTTC.

In its sample, this clonotype was seen many times. The chain couples TRBV5-1 to TRBJ1-2; D perhaps matches TRBD1 (5 bases). V lost 3 bases and J lost 6, with 18 bases in between. The CDR3 loop spans 15 amino acids. Germline loops: CDR1 SGHRS, CDR2 YFSETQ. DNA for the CDR3: TGCGCCAGCAGCTCAAGCAACAGGAAGGAGGATGGCTACACCTTC. Its translation: CASSSSNRKEDGYTF.

The table lists this clonotype with a few counts. The chain carries TRBV7-2 and TRBJ2-3, with TRBD2 as a possible D gene (6 bases). The germline V gene encodes CDR1 SGHTA and CDR2 FQGNSA. This CDR3 has 15 amino acids. Deletions cut 6 bases from V and 0 bases from J, with 13 bases between. CDR3: CASSYGGASTDTQYF. Written as DNA, the CDR3 is TGTGCCAGCAGTTACGGGGGAGCGAGCACAGATACGCAGTATTTT.

The gene calls are TRBV5-1 and TRBJ2-7; 7 positions agree with TRBD1. Germline CDR1 and CDR2: SGHRS and YFSETQ. This CDR3 has 15 residues. V trimming: 4 bases; J trimming: 0 bases; junction bases outside the gene matches: 7. CDR3 sequence: CASSTTGSVSYEQYF. The CDR3 coding sequence is TGCGCCAGCAGCACGACAGGGTCCGTCTCCTACGAGCAGTACTTC.

The V call is TRBV30, the J call TRBJ2-3; 12 bases agree with TRBD2. V dropped 8 bases and J dropped 7; count of bases not matched to a gene: 7. CDR1 and CDR2 (germline): GTSNPN, SVGIG (reference sequence). The CDR3 extends over 13 amino acids. In nucleotides, the CDR3 is TGTGCCGGACGTCTAGCGGGGGGGCATACGCAGTATTTT. It encodes CAGRLAGGHTQYF.

V is TRBV7-2 and J is TRBJ2-3; weak D call: TRBD2 (6 bases). V was cut by 3 bases and J by 2 bases, with 18 bases left in between. This CDR3 has 17 amino acids. From germline, CDR1 is SGHTA and CDR2 FQGNSA. The CDR3 region is CASSFEGRGYTTDTQYF. DNA for the CDR3: TGTGCCAGCAGCTTCGAAGGGCGGGGTTATACCACAGATACGCAGTATTTT.

The gene calls are TRBV7-9 and TRBJ1-1; a possible D gene is TRBD1 (5 bases). Germline values: CDR1 SEHNR, CDR2 FQNEAQ (reference sequence). V was cut by 8 bases and J by 4 bases, with 17 bases left in between. There are 14 residues in the CDR3. This CDR3 reads CASQSGPLGTEAFF. In nucleotides, the CDR3 is TGTGCCAGCCAATCGGGGCCCCTTGGCACTGAAGCTTTCTTT.

V is TRBV19 and J is TRBJ2-3; D might be TRBD2 (7 bases). V dropped 1 base and J dropped 3 bases, with 14 bases sitting between them. Germline CDR1 LNHDA, CDR2 SQIVND (reference sequence). This CDR3 has 16 amino acids. CDR3 coding DNA: TGTGCCAGTAGTATAGTGGCGGGGGCGAGAACAGATACGCAGTATTTT. Translated: CASSIVAGARTDTQYF. The full variable domain, its missing parts supplied by reference TRBV19 and TRBJ2-3, is DGGITQSPKYLFRKEGQNVTLSCEQNLNHDAMYWYRQDPGQGLRLIYYSQIVNDFQKGDIAEGYSVSREKKESFPLTVTSAQKNPTAFYLCASSIVAGARTDTQYFGPGTRLTVL.

The sample holds many counts of this clonotype. V is TRBV12-3 or TRBV12-4 and J is TRBJ2-3; D unresolved. With 2 bases removed from V and 0 bases from J, the gap between germline ends came to 6 bases. The CDR3 is 14 residues long. CDR3 bases: TGTGCCAGCAGTTTAACACCTAGCACAGATACGCAGTATTTT. Translated: CASSLTPSTDTQYF.

The chain has TRBV7-3 and TRBJ2-5; D is unclear. CDR1 is SGHTA and CDR2 is FQGTGA in the germline V gene. The CDR3 runs 13 residues. Trimming left V 1 base short and J 5 bases short, with 8 bases between. CDR3 nucleotide sequence: TGTGCCAGCAGCTTAAACCCTATGGAGACCCAGTACTTC. This codes for CASSLNPMETQYF.

This clonotype was counted only a few times. This sequence joins TRBV6-2 or TRBV6-3 and TRBJ1-6, with TRBD1 matching over 9 bases. Unmatched junction bases numbered 13, after V lost 6 bases and J lost 7 bases. The CDR3 length is 17 residues. Germline V gene lookup returns CDR1 MNHEY and CDR2 SVGEGT. The CDR3 DNA reads TGTGCCAGCAGGGGGACAGGGTACGGGTTCCGAAATTCACCCCTCCACTTT. Amino acids: CASRGTGYGFRNSPLHF.

The chain uses TRBV12-3 or TRBV12-4 and TRBJ1-5; the D is unclear. The CDR3 length is 14 residues. V was pared by 4 bases and J by 2 bases, with 9 bases between. DNA for the CDR3: TGTGCCAGCAGTTCAACGTGGGGCAATCAGCCCCAGCATTTT. Translated, it gives CASSSTWGNQPQHF.

Only a few counts were recorded for this clonotype. This chain joins TRBV4-3 and TRBJ2-1, with 10 bases fitting TRBD2. CDR1 is LGHNA, CDR2 YSLEER, per germline. Unmatched junction bases numbered 5, after V lost 5 bases and J lost 4 bases. The CDR3 is 15 residues long. The CDR3 loop is CASSSRTSGYNEQFF. CDR3 DNA: TGCGCCAGCAGCTCACGGACTAGCGGTTACAATGAGCAGTTCTTC.

The chain joins TRBV7-2 to TRBJ2-3, with 7 bases that match TRBD1. J lost 4 bases, V lost 7 bases, and 5 bases had no gene match. The germline V gene encodes CDR1 SGHTA and CDR2 FQGNSA. The CDR3 contains 13 residues. In nucleotides, the CDR3 is TGTGCCAGCATTTTTCAGGGGGCAGATACGCAGTATTTT. It yields the protein CASIFQGADTQYF.